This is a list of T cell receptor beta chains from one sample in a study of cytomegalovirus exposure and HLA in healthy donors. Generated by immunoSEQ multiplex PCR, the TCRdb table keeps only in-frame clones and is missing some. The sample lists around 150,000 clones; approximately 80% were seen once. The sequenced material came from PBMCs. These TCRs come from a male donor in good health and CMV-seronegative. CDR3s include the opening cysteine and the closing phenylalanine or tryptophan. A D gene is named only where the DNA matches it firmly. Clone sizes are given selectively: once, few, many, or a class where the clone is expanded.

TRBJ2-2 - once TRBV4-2 CASSQNAVTGIVAGELFF TGTGCCAGCAGCCAAAACGCAGTTACAGGGATCGTGGCCGGGGAGCTGTTTTTT
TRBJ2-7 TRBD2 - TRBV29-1 CSVMTSGSVYEQYF TGCAGCGTCATGACTAGCGGGAGTGTCTACGAGCAGTACTTC
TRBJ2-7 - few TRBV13 CASSGSGQGGDEQYF TGTGCCAGCAGCGGCTCCGGGCAGGGCGGCGACGAGCAGTACTTC
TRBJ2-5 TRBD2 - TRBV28 CASSLGTSGRREQYF TGTGCCAGCAGTTTAGGTACTAGCGGGAGGAGGGAGCAGTACTTC
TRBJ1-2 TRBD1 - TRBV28 CASRLSDRGFGYTF TGTGCCAGCAGACTATCGGACAGGGGGTTTGGCTACACCTTC
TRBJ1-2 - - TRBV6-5 CASRDGGHGYTF TGTGCCAGCCGGGACGGGGGGCATGGCTACACCTTC
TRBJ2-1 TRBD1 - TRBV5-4 CASSNRQGAGNEQFF TGTGCCAGCAGCAACCGACAGGGGGCGGGGAATGAGCAGTTCTTC
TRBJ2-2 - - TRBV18 CASSPSVSGELFF TGTGCCAGCTCACCATCGGTTTCCGGGGAGCTGTTTTTT
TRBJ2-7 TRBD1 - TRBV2 CASSERTGGGEQYF TGTGCCAGCAGTGAACGGACAGGGGGCGGCGAGCAGTACTTC
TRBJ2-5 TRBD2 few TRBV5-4 CASSPGTSRQGQETQYF TGTGCCAGCAGTCCAGGGACTAGTAGACAAGGACAAGAGACCCAGTACTTC
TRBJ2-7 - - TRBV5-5 CASSGQREQYF TGTGCCAGCAGCGGTCAGCGCGAGCAGTACTTC
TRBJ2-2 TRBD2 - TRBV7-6 CASSPIGLAGGNTGELFF TGTGCCAGCAGCCCTATCGGACTAGCGGGAGGGAACACCGGGGAGCTGTTTTTT
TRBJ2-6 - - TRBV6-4 CASSDGRSGANVLTF TGTGCCAGCAGTGACGGCCGCTCTGGGGCCAACGTCCTGACTTTC
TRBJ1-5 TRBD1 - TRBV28 CASRSTGFRQPQHF TGTGCCAGCAGGTCGACAGGGTTTCGTCAGCCCCAGCATTTT
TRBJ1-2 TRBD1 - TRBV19 CASSIRTGGYTF TGTGCCAGTAGTATCCGGACAGGTGGCTACACCTTC
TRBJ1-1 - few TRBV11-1 CASSPPAGIRAEAFF TGTGCCAGCAGCCCACCGGCCGGGATAAGGGCTGAAGCTTTCTTT
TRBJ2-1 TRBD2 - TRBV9 CASSVVSGSDEQFF TGTGCCAGCAGCGTAGTAAGCGGGAGCGATGAGCAGTTCTTC
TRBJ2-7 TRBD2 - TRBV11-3 CASSPGLAGGDSEQYF TGTGCCAGCAGCCCCGGACTAGCGGGAGGCGATAGTGAGCAGTACTTC
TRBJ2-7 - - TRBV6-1 CASSSGVYEQYF TGTGCCAGCAGTTCGGGGGTCTACGAGCAGTACTTC
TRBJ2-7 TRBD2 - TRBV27 CASSLREGDEQYF TGTGCCAGCAGTTTAAGGGAGGGAGACGAGCAGTACTTC
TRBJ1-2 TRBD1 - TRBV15 CATSRDVRDREVGYTF TGTGCCACCAGCAGAGATGTACGGGACAGGGAGGTTGGCTACACCTTC
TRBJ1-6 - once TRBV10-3 CAISESGGWNSPLHF TGTGCCATCAGTGAGTCGGGGGGATGGAATTCACCCCTCCACTTT
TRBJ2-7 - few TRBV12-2 CASRFRRLTYEQYF TGTGCAAGTCGCTTCAGGCGTCTTACCTACGAGCAGTACTTC
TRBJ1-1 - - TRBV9 CASSLSRQPGTEAFF TGTGCCAGCAGCCTCTCCCGGCAACCGGGCACTGAAGCTTTCTTT
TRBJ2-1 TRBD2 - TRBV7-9 CASSLGGTSGPLSYNEQFF TGTGCCAGCAGCTTAGGGGGGACTAGCGGGCCACTCTCCTACAATGAGCAGTTCTTC
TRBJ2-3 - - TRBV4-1 CASSQDPQGGLTDTQYF TGCGCCAGCAGCCAAGATCCCCAGGGGGGACTCACAGATACGCAGTATTTT
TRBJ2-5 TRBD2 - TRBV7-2 CASSLTSGRQETQYF TGTGCCAGCAGCTTGACTAGCGGGAGACAAGAGACCCAGTACTTC
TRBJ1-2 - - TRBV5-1 CANSLVSDYGYTF TGCGCCAACAGCTTGGTTTCTGACTATGGCTACACCTTC